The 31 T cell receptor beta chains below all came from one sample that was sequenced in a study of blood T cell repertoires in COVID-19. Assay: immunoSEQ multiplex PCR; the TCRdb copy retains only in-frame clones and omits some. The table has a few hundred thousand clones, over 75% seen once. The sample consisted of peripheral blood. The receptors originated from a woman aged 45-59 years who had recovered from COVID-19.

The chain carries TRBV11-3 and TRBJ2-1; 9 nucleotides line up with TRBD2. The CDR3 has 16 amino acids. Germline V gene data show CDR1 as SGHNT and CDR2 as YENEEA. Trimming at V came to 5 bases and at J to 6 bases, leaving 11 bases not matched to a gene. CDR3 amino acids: CASSPRGTSYRNEQFF. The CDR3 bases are TGTGCCAGCAGCCCCCGAGGGACTAGCTATCGCAATGAGCAGTTCTTC.

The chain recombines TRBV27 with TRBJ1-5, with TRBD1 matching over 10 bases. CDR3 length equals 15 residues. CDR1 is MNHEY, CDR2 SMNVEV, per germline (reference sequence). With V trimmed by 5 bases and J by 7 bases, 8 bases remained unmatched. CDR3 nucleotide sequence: TGTGCCAGCAGTGCTATCGGGGACAGGGGCCAGCCCCAGCATTTT. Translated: CASSAIGDRGQPQHF.

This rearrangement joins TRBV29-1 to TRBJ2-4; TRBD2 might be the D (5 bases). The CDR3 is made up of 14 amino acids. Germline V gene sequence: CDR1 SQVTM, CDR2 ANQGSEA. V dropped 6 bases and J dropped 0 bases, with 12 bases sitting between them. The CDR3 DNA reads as TGCAGCGTCGGCGGGCAGCTAGCCAAAAACATTCAGTACTTC. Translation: CSVGGQLAKNIQYF. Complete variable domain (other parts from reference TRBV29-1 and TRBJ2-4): SAVISQKPSRDICQRGTSLTIQCQVDSQVTMMFWYRQQPGQSLTLIATANQGSEATYESGFVIDKFPISRPNLTFSTLTVSNMSPEDSSIYLCSVGGQLAKNIQYFGAGTRLSVL.

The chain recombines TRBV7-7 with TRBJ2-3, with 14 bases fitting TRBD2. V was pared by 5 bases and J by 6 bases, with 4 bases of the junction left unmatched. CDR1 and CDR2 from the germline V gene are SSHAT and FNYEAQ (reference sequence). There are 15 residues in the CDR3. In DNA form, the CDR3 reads TGTGCCAGCAGCCGGACTAGCGGGGGGTTTGATACGCAGTATTTT. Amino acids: CASSRTSGGFDTQYF.

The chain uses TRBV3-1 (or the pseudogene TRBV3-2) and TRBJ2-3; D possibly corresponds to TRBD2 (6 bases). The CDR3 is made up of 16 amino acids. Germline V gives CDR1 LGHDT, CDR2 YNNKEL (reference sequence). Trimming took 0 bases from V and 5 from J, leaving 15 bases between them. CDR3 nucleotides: TGTGCCAGCAGCCAAGAATGGGGACTGGGGTTAGATACGCAGTATTTT. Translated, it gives CASSQEWGLGLDTQYF.

CDR3 sequence (DNA): TGTGCCAGCAGTTACTCAGGCGGGAGGGCCCGTAATGAGCAGTTCTTC. Amino acids: CASSYSGGRARNEQFF. The chain carries TRBV6-5 and TRBJ2-1; 9 nucleotides match TRBD2. Germline trimming cut 0 bases from V and 7 bases from J; bases unmatched to any gene: 7. The CDR3 sequence is 16 residues long. The germline CDR1 and CDR2 sequences are MNHEY and SVGAGI.

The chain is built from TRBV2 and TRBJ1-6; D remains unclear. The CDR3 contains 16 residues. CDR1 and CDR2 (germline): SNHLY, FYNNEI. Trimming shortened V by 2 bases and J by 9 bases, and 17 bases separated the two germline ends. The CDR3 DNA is TGTGCCAGCAGTGAAATAGGACTCAAGGGCGGTTCACCCCTCCACTTT. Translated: CASSEIGLKGGSPLHF.

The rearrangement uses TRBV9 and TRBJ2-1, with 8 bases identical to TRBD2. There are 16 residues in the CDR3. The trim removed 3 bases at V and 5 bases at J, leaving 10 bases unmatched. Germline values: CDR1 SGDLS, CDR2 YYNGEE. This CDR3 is CASSAQGGGFHNEQFF. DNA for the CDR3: TGTGCCAGCAGCGCCCAAGGCGGGGGGTTTCACAATGAGCAGTTCTTC.

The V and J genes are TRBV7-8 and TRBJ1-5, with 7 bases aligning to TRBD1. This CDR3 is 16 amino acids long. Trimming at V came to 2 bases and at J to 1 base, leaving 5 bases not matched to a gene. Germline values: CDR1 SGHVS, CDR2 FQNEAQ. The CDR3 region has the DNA TGTGCCAGCAGCTTATTGACAGGGTTGAGCAATCAGCCCCAGCATTTT. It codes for CASSLLTGLSNQPQHF.

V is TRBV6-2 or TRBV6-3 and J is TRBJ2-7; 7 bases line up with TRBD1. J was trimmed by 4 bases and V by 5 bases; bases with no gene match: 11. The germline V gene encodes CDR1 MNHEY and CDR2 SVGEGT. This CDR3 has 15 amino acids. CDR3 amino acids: CASSHPGTVIYEQYF. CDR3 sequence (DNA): TGTGCCAGCAGTCACCCCGGGACAGTAATTTACGAGCAGTACTTC.

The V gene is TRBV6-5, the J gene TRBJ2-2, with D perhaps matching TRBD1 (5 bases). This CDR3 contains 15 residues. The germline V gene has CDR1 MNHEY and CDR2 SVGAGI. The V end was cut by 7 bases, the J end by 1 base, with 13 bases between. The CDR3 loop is CASNNKQGNTGELFF. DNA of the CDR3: TGTGCCAGCAATAATAAGCAGGGGAACACCGGGGAGCTGTTTTTT.

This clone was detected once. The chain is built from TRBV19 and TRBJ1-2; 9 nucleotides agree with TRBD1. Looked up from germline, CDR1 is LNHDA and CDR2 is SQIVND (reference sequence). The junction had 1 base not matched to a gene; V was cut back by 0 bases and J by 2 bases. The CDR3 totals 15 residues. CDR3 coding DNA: TGTGCCAGTAGTATAGATGGGACAGGGAACTATGGCTACACCTTC. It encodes CASSIDGTGNYGYTF.

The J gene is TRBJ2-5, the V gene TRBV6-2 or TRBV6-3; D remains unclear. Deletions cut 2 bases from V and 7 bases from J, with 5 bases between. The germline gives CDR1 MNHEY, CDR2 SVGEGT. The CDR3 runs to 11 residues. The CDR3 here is CASSYHGTQYF. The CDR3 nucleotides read TGTGCCAGCAGTTACCACGGGACCCAGTACTTC.

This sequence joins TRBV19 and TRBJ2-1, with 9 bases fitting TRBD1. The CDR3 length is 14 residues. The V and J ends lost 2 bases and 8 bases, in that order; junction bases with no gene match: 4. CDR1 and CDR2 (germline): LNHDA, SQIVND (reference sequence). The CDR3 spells CASSITWTGDEQFF. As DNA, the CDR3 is TGTGCCAGTAGTATAACCTGGACAGGGGATGAGCAGTTCTTC.

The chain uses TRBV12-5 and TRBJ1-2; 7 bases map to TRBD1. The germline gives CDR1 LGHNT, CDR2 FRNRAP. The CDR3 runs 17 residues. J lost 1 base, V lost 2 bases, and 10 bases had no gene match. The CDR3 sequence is CASGLITNRGLNYGYTF. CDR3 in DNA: TGTGCTAGTGGTTTGATTACGAACAGGGGTCTTAACTATGGCTACACCTTC.

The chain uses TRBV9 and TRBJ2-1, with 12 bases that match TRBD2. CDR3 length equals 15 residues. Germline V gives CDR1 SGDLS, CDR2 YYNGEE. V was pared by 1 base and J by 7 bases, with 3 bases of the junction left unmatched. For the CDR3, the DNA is TGTGCCAGCAGCGTAACTAGCGGGAGGAGGAATGAGCAGTTCTTC. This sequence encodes CASSVTSGRRNEQFF.

DNA of the CDR3: TGCGCCAGCAGCTCGAATGGAGGGTCTGAAGCTTTCTTT. Translated, it gives CASSSNGGSEAFF. The chain has TRBV5-1 and TRBJ1-1; D unresolved. This CDR3 has 13 residues. Trimming stripped 3 bases from V and 6 bases from J, with 12 bases between. CDR1 is SGHRS, CDR2 YFSETQ, per germline.

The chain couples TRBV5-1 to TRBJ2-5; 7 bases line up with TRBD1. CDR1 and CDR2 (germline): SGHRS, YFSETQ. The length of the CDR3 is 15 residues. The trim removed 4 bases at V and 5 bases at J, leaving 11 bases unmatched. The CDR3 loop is CASSVAPTGSETQYF. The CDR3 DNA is TGCGCCAGCAGCGTGGCCCCGACAGGGTCCGAGACCCAGTACTTC.

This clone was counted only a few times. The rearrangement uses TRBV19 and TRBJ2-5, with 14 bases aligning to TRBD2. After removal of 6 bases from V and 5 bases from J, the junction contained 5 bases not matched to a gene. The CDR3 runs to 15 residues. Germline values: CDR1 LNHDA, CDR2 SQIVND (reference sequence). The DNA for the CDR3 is TGTGCCAGTAGGGACGGGACTAGCGGGAGTGAGACCCAGTACTTC. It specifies CASRDGTSGSETQYF.

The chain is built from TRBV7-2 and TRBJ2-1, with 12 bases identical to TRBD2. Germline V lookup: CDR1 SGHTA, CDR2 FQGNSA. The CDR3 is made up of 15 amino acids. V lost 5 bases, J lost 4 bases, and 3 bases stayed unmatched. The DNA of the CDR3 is TGTGCCAGCAGCCCGACTAGCGGGGGATACAATGAGCAGTTCTTC. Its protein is CASSPTSGGYNEQFF.

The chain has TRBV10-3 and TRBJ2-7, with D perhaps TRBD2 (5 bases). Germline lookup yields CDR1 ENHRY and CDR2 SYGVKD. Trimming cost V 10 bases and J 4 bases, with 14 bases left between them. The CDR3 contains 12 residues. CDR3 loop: CATLGGGYEQYF. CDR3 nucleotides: TGTGCCACCCTAGGCGGAGGTTACGAGCAGTACTTC.

The CDR3 DNA reads as TGTGCCAGCAGCTTAGCCTGGGCGTCACAAGGCTACACCTTC. Its translation is CASSLAWASQGYTF. The gene calls are TRBV7-2 and TRBJ1-2; D unresolved. Germline lookup yields CDR1 SGHTA and CDR2 FQGNSA. V gave up 0 bases and J gave up 8 bases, with 13 bases separating them. The CDR3 runs 14 residues.

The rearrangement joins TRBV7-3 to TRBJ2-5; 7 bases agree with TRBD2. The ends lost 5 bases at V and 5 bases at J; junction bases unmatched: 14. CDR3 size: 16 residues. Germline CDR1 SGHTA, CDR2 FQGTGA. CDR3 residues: CASSGLGAGEGETQYF. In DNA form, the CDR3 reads TGTGCCAGCAGCGGGCTCGGTGCGGGAGAGGGTGAGACCCAGTACTTC.

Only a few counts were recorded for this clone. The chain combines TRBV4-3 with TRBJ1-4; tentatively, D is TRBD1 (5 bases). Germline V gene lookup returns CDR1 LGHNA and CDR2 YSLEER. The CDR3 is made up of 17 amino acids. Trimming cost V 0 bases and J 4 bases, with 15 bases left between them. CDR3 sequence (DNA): TGCGCCAGCAGCCAAGATAGGCCCGGGGGGGTTAATGAAAAACTGTTTTTT. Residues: CASSQDRPGGVNEKLFF.

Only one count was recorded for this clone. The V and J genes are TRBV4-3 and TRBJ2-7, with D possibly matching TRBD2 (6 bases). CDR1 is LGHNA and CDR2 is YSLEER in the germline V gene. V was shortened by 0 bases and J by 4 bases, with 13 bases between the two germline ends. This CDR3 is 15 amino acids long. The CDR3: CASSQDPGVMYEQYF. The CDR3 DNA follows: TGCGCCAGCAGCCAAGATCCGGGAGTAATGTACGAGCAGTACTTC.

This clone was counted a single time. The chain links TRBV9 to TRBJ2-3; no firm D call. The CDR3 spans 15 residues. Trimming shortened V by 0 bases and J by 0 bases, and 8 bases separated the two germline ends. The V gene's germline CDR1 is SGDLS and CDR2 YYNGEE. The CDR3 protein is CASSVGASSTDTQYF. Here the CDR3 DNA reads TGTGCCAGCAGCGTAGGCGCTAGTAGCACAGATACGCAGTATTTT.

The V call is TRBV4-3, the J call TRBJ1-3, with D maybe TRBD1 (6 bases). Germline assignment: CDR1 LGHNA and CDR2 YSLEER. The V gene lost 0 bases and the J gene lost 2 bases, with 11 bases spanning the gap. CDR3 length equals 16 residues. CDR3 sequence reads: CASSQETTGTGNTIYF. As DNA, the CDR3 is TGCGCCAGCAGCCAAGAAACAACAGGGACTGGAAACACCATATATTTT.

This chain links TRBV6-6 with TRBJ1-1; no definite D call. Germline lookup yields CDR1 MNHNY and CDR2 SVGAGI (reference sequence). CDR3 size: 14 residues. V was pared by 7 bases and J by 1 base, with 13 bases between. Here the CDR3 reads CASTSVRQNTEAFF. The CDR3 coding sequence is TGTGCCAGCACCTCGGTCCGACAGAACACTGAAGCTTTCTTT.

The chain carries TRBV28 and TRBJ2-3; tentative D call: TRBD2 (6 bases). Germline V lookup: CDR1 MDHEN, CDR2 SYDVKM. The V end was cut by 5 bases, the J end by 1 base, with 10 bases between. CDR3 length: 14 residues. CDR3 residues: CASSGGLGTDTQYF. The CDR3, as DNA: TGTGCCAGCAGTGGGGGACTGGGCACAGATACGCAGTATTTT.

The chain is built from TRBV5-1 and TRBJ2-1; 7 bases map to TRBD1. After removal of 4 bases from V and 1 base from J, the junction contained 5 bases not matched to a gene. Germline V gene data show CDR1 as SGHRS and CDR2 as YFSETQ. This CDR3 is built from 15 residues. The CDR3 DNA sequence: TGCGCCAGCAGCGTGCCGACAGGGTCCTACAATGAGCAGTTCTTC. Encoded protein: CASSVPTGSYNEQFF.

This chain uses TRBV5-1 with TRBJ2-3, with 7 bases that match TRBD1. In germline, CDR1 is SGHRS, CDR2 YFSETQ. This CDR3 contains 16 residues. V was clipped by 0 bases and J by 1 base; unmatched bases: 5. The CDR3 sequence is CASSLESGGGTDTQYF. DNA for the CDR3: TGCGCCAGCAGCTTGGAGTCAGGGGGAGGCACAGATACGCAGTATTTT. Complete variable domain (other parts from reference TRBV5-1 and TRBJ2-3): KAGVTQTPRYLIKTRGQQVTLSCSPISGHRSVSWYQQTPGQGLQFLFEYFSETQRNKGNFPGRFSGRQFSNSRSEMNVSTLELGDSALYLCASSLESGGGTDTQYFGPGTRLTVL.